This T cell receptor (beta chain) was captured by sequencing in a study of cytomegalovirus exposure and HLA in healthy donors. Both 60 Vbeta primers and 13 Jbeta primers went into the PCR. The data were produced by immunoSEQ multiplex PCR, yet TCRdb's version contains in-frame clones alone and is incomplete. The data show roughly 200,000 clones, 75% to 90% seen once. On this clone itself: As yet, its antigen is unknown.

Study results and limitations: Prior analysis indicated that the majority of TCR beta V segments exhibited productivity approximately 87% or approximately 30% of the time. Analyzed later, association rates of TCRs varied across HLA loci, with DRB1 most and HLA-C fewest. Reports showed the classifier diagnosing cytomegalovirus status with high specificity and sensitivity. It was reported that TCR beta sequences correctly inferred the HLA-A and HLA-B alleles for most subjects.

The clonotype comes from a woman aged 25 to 39 in good health and CMV-seronegative. The sample comprised PBMCs.

CDR3: CSVRTHSYEQYF. In DNA form, the CDR3 reads TGCAGCGTTCGGACACATTCCTACGAGCAGTACTTC. The chain carries TRBV29-1 and TRBJ2-5; D perhaps matches TRBD1 (5 bases). The J call could be wrong; TRBJ2-7 is a better fit for the DNA end. The germline gives CDR1 SQVTM, CDR2 ANQGSEA. The CDR3 has 12 amino acids.